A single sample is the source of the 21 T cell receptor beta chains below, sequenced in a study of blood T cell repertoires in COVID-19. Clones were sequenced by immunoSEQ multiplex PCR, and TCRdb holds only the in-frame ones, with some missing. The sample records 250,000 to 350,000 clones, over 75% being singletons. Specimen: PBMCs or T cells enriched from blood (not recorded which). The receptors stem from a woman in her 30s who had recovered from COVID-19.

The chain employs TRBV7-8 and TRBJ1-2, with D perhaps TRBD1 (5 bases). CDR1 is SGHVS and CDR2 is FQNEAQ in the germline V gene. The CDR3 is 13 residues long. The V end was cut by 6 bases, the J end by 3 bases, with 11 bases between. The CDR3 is CASSLGGDYGYTF. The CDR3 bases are TGTGCCAGCAGTTTGGGAGGGGACTATGGCTACACCTTC. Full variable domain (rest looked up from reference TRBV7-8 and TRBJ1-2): GAGVSQSPRYKVAKRGQDVALRCDPISGHVSLFWYQQALGQGPEFLTYFQNEAQLDKSGLPSDRFFAERPEGSVSTLKIQRTQQEDSAVYLCASSLGGDYGYTFGSGTRLTVV.

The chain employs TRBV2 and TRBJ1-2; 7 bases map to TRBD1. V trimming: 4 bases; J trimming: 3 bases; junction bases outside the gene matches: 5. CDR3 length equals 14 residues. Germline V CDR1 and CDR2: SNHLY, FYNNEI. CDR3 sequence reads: CASSGQGVHYGYTF. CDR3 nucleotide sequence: TGTGCCAGCAGTGGACAGGGCGTTCACTATGGCTACACCTTC.

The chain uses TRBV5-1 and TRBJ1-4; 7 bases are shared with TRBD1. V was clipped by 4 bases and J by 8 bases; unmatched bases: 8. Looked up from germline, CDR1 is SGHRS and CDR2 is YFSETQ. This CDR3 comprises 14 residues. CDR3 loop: CASSRTGVGEKLFF. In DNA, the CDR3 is TGCGCCAGCAGCCGTACAGGGGTAGGCGAAAAACTGTTTTTT.

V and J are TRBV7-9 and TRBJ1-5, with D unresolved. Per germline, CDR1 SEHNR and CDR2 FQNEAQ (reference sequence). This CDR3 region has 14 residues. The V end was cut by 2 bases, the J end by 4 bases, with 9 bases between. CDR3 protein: CASSLSTGNQPQHF. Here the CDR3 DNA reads TGTGCCAGCAGCTTATCCACGGGTAATCAGCCCCAGCATTTT.

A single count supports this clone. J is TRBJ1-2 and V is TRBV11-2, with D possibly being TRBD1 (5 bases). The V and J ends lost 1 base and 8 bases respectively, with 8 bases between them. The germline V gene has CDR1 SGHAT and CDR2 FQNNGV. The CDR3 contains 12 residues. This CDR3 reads CASSLGGEGYTF. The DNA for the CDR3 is TGTGCCAGCAGCTTAGGGGGGGAAGGCTACACCTTC.

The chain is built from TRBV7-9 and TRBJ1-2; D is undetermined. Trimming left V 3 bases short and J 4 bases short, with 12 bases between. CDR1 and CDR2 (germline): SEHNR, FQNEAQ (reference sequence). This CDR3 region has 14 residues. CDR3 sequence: CASSLAGNTYGYTF. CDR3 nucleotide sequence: TGTGCCAGCAGCTTGGCGGGAAATACCTATGGCTACACCTTC. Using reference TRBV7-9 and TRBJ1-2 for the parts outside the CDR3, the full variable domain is DTGVSQNPRHKITKRGQNVTFRCDPISEHNRLYWYRQTLGQGPEFLTYFQNEAQLEKSRLLSDRFSAERPKGSFSTLEIQRTEQGDSAMYLCASSLAGNTYGYTFGSGTRLTVV.

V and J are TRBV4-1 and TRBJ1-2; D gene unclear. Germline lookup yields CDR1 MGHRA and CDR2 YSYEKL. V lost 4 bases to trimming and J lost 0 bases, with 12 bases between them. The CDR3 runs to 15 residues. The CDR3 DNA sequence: TGCGCCAGCAGCCCTACGGAGACTTCTAACTATGGCTACACCTTC. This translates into CASSPTETSNYGYTF.

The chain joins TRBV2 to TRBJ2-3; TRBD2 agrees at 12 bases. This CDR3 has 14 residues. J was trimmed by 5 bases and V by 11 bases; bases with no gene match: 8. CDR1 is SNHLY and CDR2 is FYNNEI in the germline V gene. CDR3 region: CAGSSGGALDTQYF. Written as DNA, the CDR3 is TGTGCCGGTTCTAGCGGGGGGGCCCTAGATACGCAGTATTTT.

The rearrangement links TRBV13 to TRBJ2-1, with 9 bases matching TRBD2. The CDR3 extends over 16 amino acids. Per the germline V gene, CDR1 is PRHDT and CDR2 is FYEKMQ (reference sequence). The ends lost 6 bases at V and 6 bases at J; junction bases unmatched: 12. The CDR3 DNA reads TGTGCCAGCAGGGGAAGGGGAGCGGGGGGCGGCAATGAGCAGTTCTTC. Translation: CASRGRGAGGGNEQFF.

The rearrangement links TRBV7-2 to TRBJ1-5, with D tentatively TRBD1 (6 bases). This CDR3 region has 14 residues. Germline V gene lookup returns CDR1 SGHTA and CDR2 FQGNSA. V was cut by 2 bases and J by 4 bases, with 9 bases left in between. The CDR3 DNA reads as TGTGCCAGCAGCTTACAGGGGCAAAATCAGCCCCAGCATTTT. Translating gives CASSLQGQNQPQHF.

The CDR3 DNA reads TGTGCCACCAGCAGAGAAACCGGGACAGGGGCTATAGAGGCCCAGCATTTT. It codes for CATSRETGTGAIEAQHF. The chain uses TRBV15 and TRBJ1-5; 10 bases are a match to TRBD1. Germline-derived CDR1 and CDR2 are LNHNV and YYDKDF (reference sequence). Unmatched junction bases numbered 13, after V lost 0 bases and J lost 11 bases. This CDR3 is 17 amino acids long.

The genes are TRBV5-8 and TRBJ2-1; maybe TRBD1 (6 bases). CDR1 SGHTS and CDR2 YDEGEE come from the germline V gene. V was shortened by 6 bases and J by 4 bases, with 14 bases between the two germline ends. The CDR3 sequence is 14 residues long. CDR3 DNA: TGTGCCAGCAAACCTGGGGGCGGTTACAATGAGCAGTTCTTC. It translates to CASKPGGGYNEQFF.

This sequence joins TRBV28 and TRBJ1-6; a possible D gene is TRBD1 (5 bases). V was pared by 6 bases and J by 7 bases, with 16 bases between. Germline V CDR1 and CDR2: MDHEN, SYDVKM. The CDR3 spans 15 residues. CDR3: CASSSRWGGNSPLHF. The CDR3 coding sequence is TGTGCCAGCAGCTCCCGTTGGGGGGGAAATTCACCCCTCCACTTT.

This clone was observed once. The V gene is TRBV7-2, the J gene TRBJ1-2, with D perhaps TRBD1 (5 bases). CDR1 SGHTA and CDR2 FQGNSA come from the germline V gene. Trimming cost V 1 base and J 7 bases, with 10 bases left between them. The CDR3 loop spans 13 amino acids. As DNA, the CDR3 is TGTGCCAGCAGCTTAGTGGGAGGGGTTGGCTACACCTTC. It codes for CASSLVGGVGYTF. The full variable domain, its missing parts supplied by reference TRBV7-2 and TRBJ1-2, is GAGVSQSPSNKVTEKGKDVELRCDPISGHTALYWYRQSLGQGLEFLIYFQGNSAPDKSGLPSDRFSAERTGGSVSTLTIQRTQQEDSAVYLCASSLVGGVGYTFGSGTRLTVV.

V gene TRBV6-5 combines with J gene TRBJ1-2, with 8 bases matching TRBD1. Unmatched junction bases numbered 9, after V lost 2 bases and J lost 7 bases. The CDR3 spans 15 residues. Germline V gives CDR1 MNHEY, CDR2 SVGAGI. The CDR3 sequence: CASSYTATGVGGYTF. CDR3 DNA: TGTGCCAGCAGTTACACGGCGACAGGGGTCGGTGGCTACACCTTC.

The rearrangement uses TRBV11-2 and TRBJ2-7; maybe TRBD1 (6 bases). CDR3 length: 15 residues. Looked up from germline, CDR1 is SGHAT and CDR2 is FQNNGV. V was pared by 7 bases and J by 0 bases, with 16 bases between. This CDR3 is CASTPRTALSYEQYF. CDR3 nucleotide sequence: TGTGCCAGCACCCCTCGGACAGCACTCTCCTACGAGCAGTACTTC.

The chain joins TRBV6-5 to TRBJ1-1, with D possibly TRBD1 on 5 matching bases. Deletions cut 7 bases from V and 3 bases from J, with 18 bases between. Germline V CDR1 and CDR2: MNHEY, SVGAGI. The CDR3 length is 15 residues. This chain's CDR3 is CASNSLGGWDTEAFF. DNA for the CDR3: TGTGCCAGCAATTCTTTGGGGGGATGGGACACTGAAGCTTTCTTT.

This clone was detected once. The CDR3: CAISGDRDSGLRETQYF. The CDR3 nucleotides read TGTGCCATCAGTGGAGACCGGGACTCCGGCCTAAGAGAGACCCAGTACTTC. The chain joins TRBV10-3 to TRBJ2-5; maybe TRBD2 (6 bases). Germline loops: CDR1 ENHRY, CDR2 SYGVKD. The CDR3 consists of 17 residues. The ends were cut back, 4 bases at V and 4 bases at J, with 22 bases in the middle.

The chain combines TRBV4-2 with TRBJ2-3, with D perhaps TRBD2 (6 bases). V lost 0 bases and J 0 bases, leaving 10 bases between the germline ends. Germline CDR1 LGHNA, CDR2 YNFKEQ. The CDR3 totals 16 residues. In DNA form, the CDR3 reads TGTGCCAGCAGCCAAGAGGGGGGAGCTAGCACAGATACGCAGTATTTT. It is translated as CASSQEGGASTDTQYF.

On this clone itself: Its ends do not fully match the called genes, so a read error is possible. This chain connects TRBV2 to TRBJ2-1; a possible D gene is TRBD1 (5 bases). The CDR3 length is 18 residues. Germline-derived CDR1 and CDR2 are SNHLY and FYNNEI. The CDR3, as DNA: TGTGCCAGCAGTGAAGAATATCCTGTCAGGGCCCTTTACACTGAGCAGTTCTTC. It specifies CASSEEYPVRALYTEQFF. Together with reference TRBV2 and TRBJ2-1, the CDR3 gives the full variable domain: EPEVTQTPSHQVTQMGQEVILRCVPISNHLYFYWYRQILGQKVEFLVSFYNNEISEKSEIFDDQFSVERPDGSNFTLKIRSTKLEDSAMYFCASSEEYPVRALYTEQFFGPGTRLTVL.

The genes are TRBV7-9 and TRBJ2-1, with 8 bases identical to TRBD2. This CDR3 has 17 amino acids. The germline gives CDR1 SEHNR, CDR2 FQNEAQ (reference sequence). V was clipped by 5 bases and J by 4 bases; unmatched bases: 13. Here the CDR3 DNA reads TGTGCCAGCAGCCGTTTCGTCCGGAGCGGGGGTTACAATGAGCAGTTCTTC. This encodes CASSRFVRSGGYNEQFF.